What follows are 20 T cell receptor beta chains derived from one specimen sequenced in a study of blood T cell repertoires in COVID-19. Repertoires were generated with immunoSEQ multiplex PCR, while TCRdb's copy carries only in-frame clones and drops some. The sample has some 150,000 clones; about 86% are singletons. The sequenced sample consisted of peripheral blood. These receptor sequences come from a woman aged 45 to 65 with active or convalescent COVID-19.

The rearrangement links TRBV28 to TRBJ1-5; 7 bases line up with TRBD1. Germline CDR1 and CDR2: MDHEN and SYDVKM. V trimming: 2 bases; J trimming: 2 bases; junction bases outside the gene matches: 0. The CDR3 extends over 14 amino acids. CDR3 DNA: TGTGCCAGCAGTTTAGGGACAGGCAATCAGCCCCAGCATTTT. It codes for CASSLGTGNQPQHF.

This chain joins TRBV28 and TRBJ2-7; TRBD1 matches 7 bases. The CDR3 length is 15 residues. Germline CDR1 is MDHEN and CDR2 is SYDVKM. V lost 8 bases to trimming and J lost 3 bases; unmatched junction nucleotides: 13. The CDR3 DNA reads TGTGCCAGCGAAGAAGGGGGCGAGTCCTACTACGAGCAGTACTTC. Encoded protein: CASEEGGESYYEQYF.

The chain joins TRBV7-3 to TRBJ2-1; 8 positions agree with TRBD2. J was trimmed by 7 bases and V by 2 bases; bases with no gene match: 4. The V gene's germline CDR1 is SGHTA and CDR2 FQGTGA. The CDR3 extends over 14 amino acids. CDR3 DNA sequence: TGTGCCAGCAGCTTATCGGCGGGGGGAAATGAGCAGTTCTTC. Its protein product is CASSLSAGGNEQFF. The full variable domain, its missing parts supplied by reference TRBV7-3 and TRBJ2-1, is GAGVSQTPSNKVTEKGKYVELRCDPISGHTALYWYRQSLGQGPEFLIYFQGTGAADDSGLPNDRFFAVRPEGSVSTLKIQRTERGDSAVYLCASSLSAGGNEQFFGPGTRLTVL.

The J gene is TRBJ1-6, the V gene TRBV7-3, with D unclear. CDR3 length: 14 residues. Trimming took 1 base from V and 7 from J, leaving 8 bases between them. Germline V gene data show CDR1 as SGHTA and CDR2 as FQGTGA. CDR3 in DNA: TGTGCCAGCAGCTTAATACCGCAGAATTCACCCCTCCACTTT. Protein product: CASSLIPQNSPLHF.

The J gene is TRBJ2-3, the V gene TRBV4-3; TRBD1 is a possible D gene (5 bases). The V end lost 0 bases, the J end lost 2 bases, and 12 bases lay between the germline ends. Looked up from germline, CDR1 is LGHNA and CDR2 is YSLEER. The CDR3 is 16 amino acids. The CDR3: CASSQEHRQSTDTQYF. CDR3 bases: TGCGCCAGCAGCCAAGAGCACAGGCAATCCACAGATACGCAGTATTTT.

The chain employs TRBV6-2 or TRBV6-3 and TRBJ2-5, with 9 bases lining up with TRBD2. The germline CDR1 and CDR2 sequences are MNHEY and SVGEGT. J lost 2 bases, V lost 5 bases, and 9 bases had no gene match. The CDR3 consists of 16 residues. CDR3: CASSPSLAGGQETQYF. The CDR3, as DNA: TGTGCCAGCAGTCCCTCCCTCGCGGGGGGGCAAGAGACCCAGTACTTC.

The chain uses TRBV18 and TRBJ2-7, with TRBD1 matching 10 bases. CDR3 length equals 14 residues. The V gene's germline CDR1 is KGHSH and CDR2 LQKENI. V lost 4 bases to trimming and J lost 3 bases; unmatched junction nucleotides: 3. The DNA of the CDR3 is TGTGCCAGCTCACTGGGACAGGGGAACTACGAGCAGTACTTC. Translation: CASSLGQGNYEQYF.

CDR3 protein: CSVELGLRNEQFF. CDR3 bases: TGCAGCGTTGAACTAGGATTGAGGAATGAGCAGTTCTTC. The rearrangement links TRBV29-1 to TRBJ2-1; D not resolved. Germline lookup yields CDR1 SQVTM and CDR2 ANQGSEA. This CDR3 is built from 13 residues. V shed 2 bases and J shed 7 bases, with 12 bases lying between them.

The V call is TRBV30, the J call TRBJ2-1; D not resolved. Trimming took off 1 base at V and 4 bases at J, with 5 bases between the two ends. CDR1 GTSNPN and CDR2 SVGIG come from the germline V gene (reference sequence). The CDR3 consists of 12 residues. CDR3 in amino acids: CAWSESYNEQFF. CDR3 DNA: TGTGCCTGGAGTGAGAGTTACAATGAGCAGTTCTTC.

The chain joins TRBV5-1 to TRBJ2-1; the D is unclear. CDR1 SGHRS and CDR2 YFSETQ come from the germline V gene. CDR3 size: 13 residues. V lost 1 base to trimming and J lost 3 bases, with 5 bases between them. CDR3 sequence (DNA): TGCGCCAGCAGCTTGAACAACTACAATGAGCAGTTCTTC. Encoded protein: CASSLNNYNEQFF.

This sequence joins TRBV27 and TRBJ2-7; a possible D gene is TRBD2 (6 bases). V was cut by 6 bases and J by 5 bases, with 17 bases left in between. Germline V lookup: CDR1 MNHEY, CDR2 SMNVEV (reference sequence). The CDR3 runs 14 residues. CDR3 residues: CASSFRFSGDEQYF. Written as DNA, the CDR3 is TGTGCCAGCAGCTTCAGGTTCTCGGGGGACGAGCAGTACTTC.

This CDR3 is CASSPVRGALQPQHF. The CDR3 DNA sequence: TGTGCCAGCTCACCGGTCAGGGGGGCTCTTCAGCCCCAGCATTTT. The V gene is TRBV18, the J gene TRBJ1-5; 7 bases align to TRBD1. There are 15 residues in the CDR3. Germline V lookup: CDR1 KGHSH, CDR2 LQKENI. The J segment lost 6 bases and the V segment lost 3 bases, leaving 8 bases of the junction unmatched.

This chain uses TRBV29-1 with TRBJ1-2; perhaps TRBD1 as D (5 bases). CDR3 length equals 12 residues. CDR1 SQVTM and CDR2 ANQGSEA come from the germline V gene. Trimming took 3 bases from V and 8 from J, leaving 13 bases between them. The CDR3 coding sequence is TGCAGCGTTGAGACGACAGTGGGGGGCTACACCTTC. As protein: CSVETTVGGYTF. The full variable domain, its missing parts supplied by reference TRBV29-1 and TRBJ1-2, is SAVISQKPSRDICQRGTSLTIQCQVDSQVTMMFWYRQQPGQSLTLIATANQGSEATYESGFVIDKFPISRPNLTFSTLTVSNMSPEDSSIYLCSVETTVGGYTFGSGTRLTVV.

The rearrangement links TRBV27 to TRBJ2-7, with D perhaps matching TRBD2 (6 bases). Germline V gene data show CDR1 as MNHEY and CDR2 as SMNVEV (reference sequence). V shed 5 bases and J shed 7 bases, with 18 bases lying between them. The CDR3 runs to 14 residues. This chain's CDR3 is CASSGPGLVEEQYF. CDR3 in DNA: TGTGCCAGCAGTGGACCGGGACTGGTAGAAGAGCAGTACTTC.

The V call is TRBV20-1, the J call TRBJ2-1; TRBD1 matches 10 bases. The CDR3 covers 11 residues. With 4 bases clipped from V and 12 bases from J, the junction kept 3 bases outside the gene matches. CDR1 and CDR2 (germline): DFQATT, SNEGSKA (reference sequence). In nucleotides, the CDR3 is TGCAGTGCTACGACAGGGGGCGTGCAGTTCTTC. It specifies CSATTGGVQFF.

Here the CDR3 reads CASKDTGGGATGYTF. As DNA, the CDR3 is TGTGCCAGTAAGGATACTGGAGGGGGCGCTACTGGCTACACCTTC. The chain joins TRBV19 to TRBJ1-2; 7 bases fit TRBD1. V gave up 7 bases and J gave up 7 bases; unmatched junction bases: 15. This CDR3 spans 15 amino acids. Per germline, CDR1 LNHDA and CDR2 SQIVND (reference sequence).

This clone was counted only a few times. The gene calls are TRBV7-2 and TRBJ2-5, with 10 positions matching TRBD2. There are 17 residues in the CDR3. V was clipped by 5 bases and J by 1 base; unmatched bases: 10. From germline, CDR1 is SGHTA and CDR2 FQGNSA. This chain's CDR3 is CASSRLLAGDLQETQYF. The DNA of the CDR3 is TGTGCCAGCAGCCGCCTGCTAGCGGGGGACCTCCAAGAGACCCAGTACTTC.

This chain connects TRBV11-3 to TRBJ2-5, with 7 positions matching TRBD1. V dropped 4 bases and J dropped 4; count of bases not matched to a gene: 6. There are 14 residues in the CDR3. The V gene's germline CDR1 is SGHNT and CDR2 YENEEA. DNA of the CDR3: TGTGCCAGCAGCTCGACAGGGACGACAGAGACCCAGTACTTC. Translation: CASSSTGTTETQYF.

This clone was detected only once. This sequence joins TRBV19 and TRBJ2-7, with 8 bases identical to TRBD2. Germline V gene lookup returns CDR1 LNHDA and CDR2 SQIVND (reference sequence). The trim removed 5 bases at V and 4 bases at J, leaving 4 bases unmatched. The CDR3 extends over 13 amino acids. CDR3 in DNA: TGTGCCAGTAGTGCCTTAGCGGGGTACGAGCAGTACTTC. This sequence encodes CASSALAGYEQYF.

J is TRBJ1-2 and V is TRBV5-4; TRBD1 matches at 7 bases. There are 13 residues in the CDR3. V lost 0 bases and J lost 6; bases outside the gene matches: 2. Per the germline V gene, CDR1 is SGHNT and CDR2 is YYREEE (reference sequence). The CDR3 DNA sequence: TGTGCCAGCAGCTTGGACAGGGGAGATGGCTACACCTTC. Translating it yields CASSLDRGDGYTF. Using reference TRBV5-4 and TRBJ1-2 for the parts outside the CDR3, the full variable domain is ETGVTQSPTHLIKTRGQQVTLRCSSQSGHNTVSWYQQALGQGPQFIFQYYREEENGRGNFPPRFSGLQFPNYSSELNVNALELDDSALYLCASSLDRGDGYTFGSGTRLTVV.